In its sample, the clone carrying this TCR beta chain was seen a few times. As yet, its antigen is unknown. Germline CDR1 SGDLS, CDR2 YYNGEE. This CDR3 has 14 amino acids. V was shortened by 2 bases and J by 8 bases, with 14 bases between the two germline ends. These data are taken from a study of blood T cells in healthy people across ages. A sample-barcoded 5' primer and a J-beta primer mix were used in a second PCR of roughly 6 to 12 cycles. Via MiXCR, TCRdb re-called the 5' RACE reads, giving one row per CDR3 protein. The sample includes about 580,000 distinct CDR3 sequences, 40% to 55% seen only once; the top ten take 20% to 25%. Findings of the study overall: Older individuals had lower TCR beta diversity per million T cells (the decline was roughly linear).

The source of this sequence is an elderly man in good health. The sequencing input was blood. V is TRBV9 and J is TRBJ2-1; tentative D call: TRBD2 (7 bases). Here the CDR3 reads CASSVLGGLDEQFF. DNA of the CDR3: TGTGCCAGCAGCGTTCTCGGGGGGCTCGATGAGCAGTTCTTC.